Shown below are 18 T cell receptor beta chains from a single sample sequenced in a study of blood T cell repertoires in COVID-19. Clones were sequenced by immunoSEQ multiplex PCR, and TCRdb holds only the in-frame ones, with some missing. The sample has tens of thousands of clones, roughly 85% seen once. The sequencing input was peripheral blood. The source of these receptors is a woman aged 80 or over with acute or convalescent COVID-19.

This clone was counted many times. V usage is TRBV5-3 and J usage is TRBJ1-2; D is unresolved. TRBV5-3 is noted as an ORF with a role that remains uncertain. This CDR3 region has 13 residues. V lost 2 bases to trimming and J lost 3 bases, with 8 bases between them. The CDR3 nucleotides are TGTGCCAGAAGCTTTGAGGGTGACTATGGCTACACCTTC. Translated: CARSFEGDYGYTF.

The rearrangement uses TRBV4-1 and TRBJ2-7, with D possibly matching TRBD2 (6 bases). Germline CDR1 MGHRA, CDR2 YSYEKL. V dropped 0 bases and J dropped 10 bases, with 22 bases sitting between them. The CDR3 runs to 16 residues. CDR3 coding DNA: TGCGCCAGCAGCCAAGAATTCGGATTAGCGGTAGTTGATCAGTACTTC. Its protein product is CASSQEFGLAVVDQYF.

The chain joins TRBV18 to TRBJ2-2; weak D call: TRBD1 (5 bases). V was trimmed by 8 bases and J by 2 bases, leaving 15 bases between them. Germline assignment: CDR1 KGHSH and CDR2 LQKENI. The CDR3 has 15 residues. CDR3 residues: CASASGRANTGELFF. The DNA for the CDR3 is TGTGCCAGCGCCTCAGGCAGGGCTAACACCGGGGAGCTGTTTTTT.

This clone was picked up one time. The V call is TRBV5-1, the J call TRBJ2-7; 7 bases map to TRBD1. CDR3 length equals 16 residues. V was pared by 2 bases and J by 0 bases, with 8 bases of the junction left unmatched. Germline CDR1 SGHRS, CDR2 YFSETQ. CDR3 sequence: CASSFMGAGGSYEQYF. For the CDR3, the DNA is TGCGCCAGCAGCTTTATGGGGGCAGGGGGCTCCTACGAGCAGTACTTC.

CDR3 sequence reads: CASSLVQAGNTEAFF. In nucleotides, the CDR3 is TGCGCCAGCAGCTTGGTTCAGGCTGGGAACACTGAAGCTTTCTTT. V is TRBV5-1 and J is TRBJ1-1; D remains ambiguous. The CDR3 extends over 15 amino acids. Trimming shortened V by 0 bases and J by 1 base, and 10 bases separated the two germline ends. Germline CDR1 reads SGHRS; CDR2 reads YFSETQ. Drawing the rest from reference TRBV5-1 and TRBJ1-1, the complete variable domain is KAGVTQTPRYLIKTRGQQVTLSCSPISGHRSVSWYQQTPGQGLQFLFEYFSETQRNKGNFPGRFSGRQFSNSRSEMNVSTLELGDSALYLCASSLVQAGNTEAFFGQGTRLTVV.

The CDR3 loop reads CASRTGRRDRNEQFF. CDR3 in DNA: TGTGCCAGCAGGACCGGGAGGCGGGATCGGAATGAGCAGTTCTTC. The chain joins TRBV28 to TRBJ2-1, with TRBD2 identical over 7 bases. The J segment lost 7 bases and the V segment lost 6 bases, leaving 12 bases of the junction unmatched. CDR3 length equals 15 residues. Per germline, CDR1 MDHEN and CDR2 SYDVKM.

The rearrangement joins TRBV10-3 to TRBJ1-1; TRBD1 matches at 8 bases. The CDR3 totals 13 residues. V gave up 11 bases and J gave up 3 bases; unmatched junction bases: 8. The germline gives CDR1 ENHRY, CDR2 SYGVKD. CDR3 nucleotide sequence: TGTGCCGCCCAGGGGGCGGGAGACACTGAAGCTTTCTTT. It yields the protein CAAQGAGDTEAFF.

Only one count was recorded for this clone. In DNA, the CDR3 is TGTGCCAGCAGTTTACCCGTTTTGTCCTCCCCTTCACCCCTCCACTTT. Translation gives CASSLPVLSSPSPLHF. The gene calls are TRBV28 and TRBJ1-6; unclear D gene. The CDR3 is made up of 16 amino acids. V was pared by 2 bases and J by 9 bases, with 17 bases between. The germline V gene has CDR1 MDHEN and CDR2 SYDVKM.

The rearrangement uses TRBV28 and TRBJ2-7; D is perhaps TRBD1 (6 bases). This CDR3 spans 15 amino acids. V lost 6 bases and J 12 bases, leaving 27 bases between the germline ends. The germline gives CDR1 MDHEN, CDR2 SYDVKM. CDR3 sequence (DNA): TGTGCCAGCAGATCGACAGGTTTTGACACACGTTCCGTGTACTTC. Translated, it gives CASRSTGFDTRSVYF. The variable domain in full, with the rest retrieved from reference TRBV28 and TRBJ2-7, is DVKVTQSSRYLVKRTGEKVFLECVQDMDHENMFWYRQDPGLGLRLIYFSYDVKMKEKGDIPEGYSVSREKKERFSLILESASTNQTSMYLCASRSTGFDTRSVYFGPGTRLTVT.

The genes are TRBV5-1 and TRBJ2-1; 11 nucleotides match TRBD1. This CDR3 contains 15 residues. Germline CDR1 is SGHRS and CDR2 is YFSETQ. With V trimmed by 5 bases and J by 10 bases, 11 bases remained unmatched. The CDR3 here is CASRSIGQGAQEQFF. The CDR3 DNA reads TGCGCCAGCAGGTCTATAGGACAGGGGGCTCAGGAGCAGTTCTTC.

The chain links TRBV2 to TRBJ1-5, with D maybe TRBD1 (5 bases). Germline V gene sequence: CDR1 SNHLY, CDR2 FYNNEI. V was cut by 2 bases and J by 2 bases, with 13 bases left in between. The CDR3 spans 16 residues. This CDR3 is CASSETFDSRNQPQHF. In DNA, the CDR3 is TGTGCCAGCAGTGAAACTTTTGACAGTCGCAATCAGCCCCAGCATTTT.

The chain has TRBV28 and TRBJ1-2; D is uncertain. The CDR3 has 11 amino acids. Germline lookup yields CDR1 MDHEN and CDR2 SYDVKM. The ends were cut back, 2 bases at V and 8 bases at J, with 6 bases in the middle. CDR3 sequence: CASSLVSGYTF. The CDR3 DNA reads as TGTGCCAGCAGTTTAGTTAGCGGCTACACCTTC.

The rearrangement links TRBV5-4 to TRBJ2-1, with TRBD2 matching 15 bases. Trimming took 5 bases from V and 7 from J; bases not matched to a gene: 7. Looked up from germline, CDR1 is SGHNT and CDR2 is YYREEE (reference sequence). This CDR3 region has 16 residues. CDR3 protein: CASRRTSGGAINEQFF. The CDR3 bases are TGTGCCAGCAGAAGGACTAGCGGGGGGGCCATTAATGAGCAGTTCTTC.

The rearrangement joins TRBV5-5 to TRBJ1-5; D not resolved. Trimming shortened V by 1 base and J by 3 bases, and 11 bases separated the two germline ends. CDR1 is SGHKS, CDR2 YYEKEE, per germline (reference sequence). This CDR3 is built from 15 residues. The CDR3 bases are TGTGCCAGCAGCTTGAACAGCTACTTCAATCAGCCCCAGCATTTT. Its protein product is CASSLNSYFNQPQHF.

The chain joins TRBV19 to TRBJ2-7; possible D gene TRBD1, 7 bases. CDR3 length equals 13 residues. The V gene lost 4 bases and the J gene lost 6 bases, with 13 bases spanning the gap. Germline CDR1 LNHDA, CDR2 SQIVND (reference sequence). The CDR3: CASSTYRGGEQYF. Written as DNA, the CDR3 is TGTGCCAGTAGTACTTACAGGGGAGGCGAGCAGTACTTC.

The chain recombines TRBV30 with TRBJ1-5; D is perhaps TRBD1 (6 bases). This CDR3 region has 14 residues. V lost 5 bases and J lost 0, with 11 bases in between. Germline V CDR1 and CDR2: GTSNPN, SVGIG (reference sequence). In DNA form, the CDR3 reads TGTGCCTGGGGGGGACACAATAGCAATCAGCCCCAGCATTTT. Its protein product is CAWGGHNSNQPQHF.

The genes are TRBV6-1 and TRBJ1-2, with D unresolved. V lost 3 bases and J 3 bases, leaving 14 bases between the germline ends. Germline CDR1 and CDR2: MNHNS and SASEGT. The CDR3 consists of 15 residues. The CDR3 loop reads CASSEAGSQYYGYTF. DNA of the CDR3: TGTGCCAGCAGTGAGGCCGGGTCCCAGTACTATGGCTACACCTTC.

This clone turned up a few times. DNA of the CDR3: TGTGCCATCAGTGATAGCGGACTTTTGGGGTCAACCCCCTACGAGCAGTACTTC. Its protein product is CAISDSGLLGSTPYEQYF. V is TRBV10-3 and J is TRBJ2-7; the D gene is possibly TRBD2 (6 bases). The germline gives CDR1 ENHRY, CDR2 SYGVKD. The length of the CDR3 is 18 residues. V lost 3 bases and J lost 2, with 23 bases in between.